The clone carrying this TCR beta chain appeared a few times. Its antigen remains unidentified. At one end, the junction sequence differs from germline, possibly due to a read error. This entry comes from a study of Graves' ophthalmopathy and Graves' hyperthyroidism. Findings of the study overall: Most clonotypes expanded in thyroid above 0.001 frequency were present in blood too.

Amplification targeted the TCR beta CDR3 regions, with RNA transcripts as the source material. An opening RT-PCR round employed HTBI primers and preceded a second-round multiplex PCR. TCRdb recomputed calls from the multiplex PCR reads with MiXCR, one row per CDR3 protein. The sample shows 740,000 or so distinct CDR3 sequences, 40% of them seen only once. The sequenced material came from peripheral blood. The receptor's source is an adult man with Graves' ophthalmopathy.

CDR3: CASSLAISDEQYF. The CDR3 DNA reads TGTGCCAGCAGCTTGGCCATCTCCGACGAGCAGTACTTC. The chain recombines TRBV5-6 with TRBJ2-7; no reliable D call. The CDR3 contains 13 residues. The V gene's germline CDR1 is SGHDT and CDR2 YYEEEE.